This T cell receptor (beta chain) was identified during a study of Graves' ophthalmopathy and Graves' hyperthyroidism. In the study overall: Cases classed as stable hyperthyroidism had no ophthalmopathy within 18 months of follow-up.

Broader study findings: The 13-signature model separated ophthalmopathy from stable hyperthyroidism at 85% to 90% sensitivity and roughly 80% specificity.

Amplification targeted the TCR beta CDR3 regions, with RNA transcripts as the source material. Investigators did first-round RT-PCR with HTBI primers, then second-round multiplex PCR. Each CDR3 protein gets one entry after TCRdb re-called the multiplex PCR reads with MiXCR. Among around 1,000,000 distinct CDR3 sequences listed, approximately 35% were seen once. Trimming shortened V by 1 base and J by 9 bases, and 10 bases separated the two germline ends. The germline V gene has CDR1 GTSNPN and CDR2 SVGIG (reference sequence). The CDR3 runs to 13 residues. As concerns this clonotype: The antigen is unknown.

Source material: peripheral blood or thyroid tissue (not recorded which). The TCR was taken from an adult man with Graves' hyperthyroidism. V usage is TRBV30 and J usage is TRBJ1-6; a possible D gene is TRBD1 (5 bases). The CDR3, as DNA: TGTGCCTGGAGTGAGGGGACGGCTTCACCCCTCCACTTT. It codes for CAWSEGTASPLHF.